These 21 T cell receptor beta chains came from one sample sequenced in a study of CD8 T cells in ankylosing spondylitis. General observations from the study: Blood of patients with ankylosing spondylitis appeared to be characterized by a TCR beta motif of eight highly homologous variants.

No antigen is known for these receptors. MiXCR, applied by TCRdb to the 5' RACE reads, yields one record per CDR3 protein. This sample carries a few hundred thousand distinct CDR3 sequences, about 7.3% of them seen once, and the ten largest clones take 13% to 15%. The sample consisted of blood, either unsorted or a sorted T cell fraction (not recorded which). These TCRs come from a male donor with ankylosing spondylitis.

This clonotype was seen a few times. This chain links TRBV27 with TRBJ2-7; the match to TRBD1 covers 9 bases. This CDR3 is built from 14 residues. Per the germline V gene, CDR1 is MNHEY and CDR2 is SMNVEV (reference sequence). Germline trimming cut 7 bases from V and 4 bases from J; bases unmatched to any gene: 8. CDR3 sequence reads: CASNNRGTGYEQYF. The CDR3 coding sequence is TGTGCCAGCAACAACAGGGGGACAGGGTACGAGCAGTACTTC.

CDR3 bases: TGCAGCGTTGAAGATCGGGCTAGCGGGGGGCCGGGGTGGCCAGATACGCAGTATTTT. It translates to CSVEDRASGGPGWPDTQYF. This chain joins TRBV29-1 and TRBJ2-3; 11 bases line up with TRBD2. The CDR3 totals 19 residues. Germline assignment: CDR1 SQVTM and CDR2 ANQGSEA. J lost 4 bases, V lost 0 bases, and 15 bases had no gene match.

This clonotype was observed a few times. The chain employs TRBV20-1 and TRBJ2-7, with D perhaps matching TRBD1 (6 bases). Trimming removed 6 bases from V and 3 bases from J, with 15 bases in between. This CDR3 comprises 13 residues. Germline-derived CDR1 and CDR2 are DFQATT and SNEGSKA (reference sequence). For the CDR3, the DNA is TGCAGTGCGCGTCCATGGGACAACTACGAGCAGTACTTC. Its translation: CSARPWDNYEQYF.

There are a few counts of this clonotype. The V call is TRBV6-1, the J call TRBJ2-2, with D possibly being TRBD1 (6 bases). Germline V gives CDR1 MNHNS, CDR2 SASEGT. V shed 8 bases and J shed 2 bases, with 18 bases lying between them. The CDR3 length is 16 residues. CDR3 in DNA: TGTGCCAGCCAAGGTTGGGGGCGTAAAAACACCGGGGAGCTGTTTTTT. Protein: CASQGWGRKNTGELFF.

This clonotype has a count of ten or more. The chain links TRBV28 to TRBJ1-5; 9 bases align to TRBD1. Unmatched junction bases numbered 10, after V lost 5 bases and J lost 5 bases. CDR1 and CDR2 (germline): MDHEN, SYDVKM. The CDR3 consists of 16 residues. The DNA for the CDR3 is TGTGCCAGCAGTCCGAGGACACAGGGGGCTTATCAGCCCCAGCATTTT. It specifies CASSPRTQGAYQPQHF.

This clonotype was counted ten times or more. The rearrangement uses TRBV7-8 and TRBJ2-3, with D maybe TRBD2 (5 bases). The length of the CDR3 is 12 residues. Germline V CDR1 and CDR2: SGHVS, FQNEAQ. Trimming cost V 3 bases and J 5 bases, with 6 bases left between them. CDR3 sequence: CASSFRGDTQYF. The CDR3 DNA sequence: TGTGCCAGCAGCTTTCGGGGAGATACGCAGTATTTT.

This clonotype was observed many times. This sequence joins TRBV9 and TRBJ1-1; D is possibly TRBD1 (5 bases). This CDR3 comprises 12 residues. V was trimmed by 4 bases and J by 13 bases, leaving 17 bases between them. Germline V CDR1 and CDR2: SGDLS, YYNGEE. CDR3 amino acids: CASSLTSGGVFF. CDR3 nucleotide sequence: TGTGCCAGCAGCCTCACCTCCGGGGGGGTTTTCTTT. Supplemented by reference TRBV9 and TRBJ1-1, the full variable domain reads DSGVTQTPKHLITATGQRVTLRCSPRSGDLSVYWYQQSLDQGLQFLIQYYNGEERAKGNILERFSAQQFPDLHSELNLSSLELGDSALYFCASSLTSGGVFFGQGTRLTVV.

This clonotype came up many times. V usage is TRBV27 and J usage is TRBJ2-7, with 14 bases fitting TRBD2. Germline V gene data show CDR1 as MNHEY and CDR2 as SMNVEV (reference sequence). Trimming took 6 bases from V and 3 from J; bases not matched to a gene: 10. CDR3 length equals 17 residues. The CDR3 DNA sequence: TGTGCCAGCAGAGAGGGGACTAGCGGGAGTTACGGCTACGAGCAGTACTTC. Protein sequence: CASREGTSGSYGYEQYF.

This clonotype was recorded at least ten times. The chain has TRBV10-3 and TRBJ2-1; possibly TRBD1 for D (6 bases). The V end was cut by 6 bases, the J end by 5 bases, with 14 bases between. Per the germline V gene, CDR1 is ENHRY and CDR2 is SYGVKD. This CDR3 has 14 residues. The CDR3: CAIRYRETDNEQFF. CDR3 in DNA: TGTGCCATCAGGTACAGGGAAACGGACAATGAGCAGTTCTTC.

V and J are TRBV28 and TRBJ2-7; 9 nucleotides agree with TRBD1. V shed 4 bases, J shed 3 bases, and the junction held 7 bases outside the gene matches. Germline V gene data show CDR1 as MDHEN and CDR2 as SYDVKM. This CDR3 has 15 residues. CDR3: CASSSRQGGNYEQYF. CDR3 nucleotide sequence: TGTGCCAGCAGTTCCAGACAGGGGGGAAACTACGAGCAGTACTTC. Looking up the rest from reference TRBV28 and TRBJ2-7 gives the full variable domain: DVKVTQSSRYLVKRTGEKVFLECVQDMDHENMFWYRQDPGLGLRLIYFSYDVKMKEKGDIPEGYSVSREKKERFSLILESASTNQTSMYLCASSSRQGGNYEQYFGPGTRLTVT.

This clonotype was found a few times. This chain links TRBV10-3 with TRBJ2-7, with 7 nucleotides matching TRBD1. There are 16 residues in the CDR3. The junction had 14 bases not matched to a gene; V was cut back by 9 bases and J by 0 bases. CDR1 and CDR2 (germline): ENHRY, SYGVKD. For the CDR3, the DNA is TGTGCCATTAAACCGACCCGGGACAGTAGCTCCTACGAGCAGTACTTC. The encoded protein is CAIKPTRDSSSYEQYF.

This clonotype was seen only a few times. This chain joins TRBV11-2 and TRBJ2-5, with D unclear. Trimming pared 0 bases from V and 5 bases from J, leaving 13 bases between. CDR3 length: 15 amino acids. Germline values: CDR1 SGHAT, CDR2 FQNNGV. The CDR3 loop is CASSLEYIPTETQYF. The CDR3 DNA follows: TGTGCCAGCAGCTTAGAATACATCCCGACGGAGACCCAGTACTTC.

This clonotype occurred many times. The rearrangement joins TRBV7-8 to TRBJ1-2; 10 nucleotides align to TRBD1. The CDR3 extends over 17 amino acids. Looked up from germline, CDR1 is SGHVS and CDR2 is FQNEAQ. The V gene end was trimmed by 2 bases and the J gene end by 2 bases; junction bases not matched to a gene: 8. The CDR3 sequence is CASSLNYRDRGNYGYTF. The CDR3 coding sequence is TGTGCCAGCAGCTTAAATTACCGGGACAGGGGAAACTATGGCTACACCTTC.

Many counts were recorded for this clonotype. The chain links TRBV7-9 to TRBJ2-1, with D hard to call. The CDR3 loop spans 11 amino acids. Trimming cost V 5 bases and J 8 bases, with 7 bases left between them. CDR1 SEHNR and CDR2 FQNEAQ come from the germline V gene (reference sequence). CDR3 DNA: TGTGCCAGCAGCCCCTCCGATGAGCAGTTCTTC. This codes for CASSPSDEQFF.

Many counts were recorded for this clonotype. The V call is TRBV27, the J call TRBJ2-4; no firm D call. The V and J ends lost 6 bases and 2 bases respectively, with 14 bases between them. CDR3 length equals 15 residues. The germline V gene encodes CDR1 MNHEY and CDR2 SMNVEV (reference sequence). The CDR3 loop reads CASRDGPSTKNIQYF. The CDR3 coding sequence is TGTGCCAGCAGGGACGGACCCTCTACCAAAAACATTCAGTACTTC.

This clonotype was detected a few times. CDR3 sequence: CASSPLGGTYNEQFF. The CDR3 coding sequence is TGTGCCAGCTCACCGTTGGGCGGGACCTACAATGAGCAGTTCTTC. The chain employs TRBV18 and TRBJ2-1, with D maybe TRBD2 (6 bases). The CDR3 loop spans 15 amino acids. Germline values: CDR1 KGHSH, CDR2 LQKENI. Trimming shortened V by 3 bases and J by 2 bases, and 11 bases separated the two germline ends.

This clonotype was seen at least ten times. V and J are TRBV6-2 or TRBV6-3 and TRBJ1-5; TRBD1 might be the D (5 bases). Germline lookup yields CDR1 MNHEY and CDR2 SVGEGT. This CDR3 has 16 residues. V was clipped by 6 bases and J by 2 bases, with 17 bases between them. CDR3 protein: CASSYMGQVGNQPQHF. The CDR3 DNA is TGTGCCAGCAGCTATATGGGGCAAGTGGGCAATCAGCCCCAGCATTTT.

This clonotype was observed many times. The chain is built from TRBV6-1 and TRBJ2-1; 7 bases map to TRBD1. The V gene's germline CDR1 is MNHNS and CDR2 SASEGT. J gave up 5 bases and V 6 bases, and 4 bases lay outside the gene matches. The CDR3 has 13 amino acids. CDR3 protein: CASSSGTDNEQFF. CDR3 coding DNA: TGTGCCAGCAGCTCCGGGACAGACAATGAGCAGTTCTTC.

This clonotype was recorded a few times. The chain joins TRBV23-1 to TRBJ2-2, with D possibly matching TRBD2 (5 bases). TRBV23-1 is an ORF, with its function uncertain. Trimming pared 7 bases from V and 0 bases from J, leaving 9 bases between. CDR3 length equals 14 residues. The CDR3 DNA reads TGCGCCAGCAACAGCGGCCCGAACACCGGGGAGCTGTTTTTT. It translates to CASNSGPNTGELFF.

The chain joins TRBV5-7 to TRBJ2-7; no firm D call. TRBV5-7 is placed among ORFs of uncertain function. The CDR3 length is 13 residues. The V end was cut by 8 bases, the J end by 3 bases, with 15 bases between. The CDR3 is CARSPGRFYEQYF. The CDR3 DNA sequence: TGTGCCAGGAGCCCCGGGCGGTTCTACGAGCAGTACTTC.

This clonotype was seen at least ten times. This sequence joins TRBV29-1 and TRBJ1-2, with a weak D call TRBD1 (6 bases). The CDR3 extends over 14 amino acids. V lost 5 bases and J 0 bases, leaving 13 bases between the germline ends. Per germline, CDR1 SQVTM and CDR2 ANQGSEA. In nucleotides, the CDR3 is TGCAGCGTTCAGGACAGTGACACTAACTATGGCTACACCTTC. It translates to CSVQDSDTNYGYTF.